The following is a TCR beta chain sequence with its context. Antigen specificity is unknown. At the deep level, the assay was run. Profiling relied on immunoSEQ multiplex PCR, and the TCRdb table lists in-frame clones only, not all of them. The repertoire holds millions of clones, with approximately 92% as singletons. The data stem from a study of shared clonotypes between healthy human individuals. General observations from the study: Approximately 5.4% of naive CD4 clonotypes were common to several donors. Non-shared clonotypes had lower generation probabilities than those shared by all four donors.

V lost 6 bases and J 3 bases, leaving 14 bases between the germline ends. Germline CDR1 reads MNHEY; CDR2 reads SVGAGI. The CDR3 loop spans 15 amino acids. The sequence was collected from a young man in good health. Sequences were obtained from naive CD4+ T cells sorted from blood. Subset meaning: CD45RA+ positively selected. This chain connects TRBV6-5 to TRBJ2-2; D may be TRBD1 or TRBD2 (5 bases each). The CDR3 region has the DNA TGTGCCAGCAGGCCGGGACCCTCCGACACCGGGGAGCTGTTTTTT. This codes for CASRPGPSDTGELFF.